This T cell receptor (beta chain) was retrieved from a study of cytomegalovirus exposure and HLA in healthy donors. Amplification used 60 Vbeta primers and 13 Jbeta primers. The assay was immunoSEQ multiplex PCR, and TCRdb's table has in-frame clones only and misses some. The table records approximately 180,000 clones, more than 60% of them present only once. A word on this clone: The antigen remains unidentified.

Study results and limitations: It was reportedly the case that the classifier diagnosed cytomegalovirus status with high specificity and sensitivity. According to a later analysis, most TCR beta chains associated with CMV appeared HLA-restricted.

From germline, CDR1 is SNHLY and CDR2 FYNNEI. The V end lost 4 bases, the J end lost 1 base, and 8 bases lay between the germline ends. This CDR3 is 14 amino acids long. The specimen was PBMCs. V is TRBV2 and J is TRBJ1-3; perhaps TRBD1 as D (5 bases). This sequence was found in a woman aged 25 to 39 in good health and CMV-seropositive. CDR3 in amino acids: CASSAGVSGNTIYF. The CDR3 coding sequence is TGTGCCAGCAGTGCGGGGGTTTCTGGAAACACCATATATTTT.